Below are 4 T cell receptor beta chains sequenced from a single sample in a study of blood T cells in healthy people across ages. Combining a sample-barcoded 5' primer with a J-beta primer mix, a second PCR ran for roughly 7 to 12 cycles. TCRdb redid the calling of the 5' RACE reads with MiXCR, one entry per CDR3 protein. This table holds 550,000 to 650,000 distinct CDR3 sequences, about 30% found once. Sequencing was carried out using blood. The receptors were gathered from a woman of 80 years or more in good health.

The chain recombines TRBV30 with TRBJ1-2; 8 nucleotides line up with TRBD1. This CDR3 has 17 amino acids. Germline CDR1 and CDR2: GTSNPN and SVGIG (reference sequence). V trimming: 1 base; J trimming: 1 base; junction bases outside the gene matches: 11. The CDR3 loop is CAWSGRGATGDNYGYTF. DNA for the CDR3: TGTGCCTGGAGTGGCCGTGGGGCGACAGGGGATAACTATGGCTACACCTTC.

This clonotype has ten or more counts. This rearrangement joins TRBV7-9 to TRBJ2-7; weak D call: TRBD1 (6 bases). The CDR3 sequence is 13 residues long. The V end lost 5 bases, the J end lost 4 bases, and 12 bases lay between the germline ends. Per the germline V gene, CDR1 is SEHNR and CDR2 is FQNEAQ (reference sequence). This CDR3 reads CASSRIQGYEQYF. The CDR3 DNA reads TGTGCCAGCAGCCGAATCCAGGGGTACGAGCAGTACTTC.

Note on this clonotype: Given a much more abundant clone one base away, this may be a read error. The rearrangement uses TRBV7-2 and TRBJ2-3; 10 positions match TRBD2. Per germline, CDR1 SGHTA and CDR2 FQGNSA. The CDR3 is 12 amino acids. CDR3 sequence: CAGSLSLAGRYF. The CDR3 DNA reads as TGTGCCGGCAGCTTATCACTAGCGGGGAGGTATTTT.

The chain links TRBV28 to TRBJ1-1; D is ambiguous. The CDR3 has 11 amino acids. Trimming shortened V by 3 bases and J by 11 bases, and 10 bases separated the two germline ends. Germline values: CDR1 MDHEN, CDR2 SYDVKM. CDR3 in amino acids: CASSFFGRAFF. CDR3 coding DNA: TGTGCCAGCAGTTTCTTCGGAAGGGCTTTCTTT.